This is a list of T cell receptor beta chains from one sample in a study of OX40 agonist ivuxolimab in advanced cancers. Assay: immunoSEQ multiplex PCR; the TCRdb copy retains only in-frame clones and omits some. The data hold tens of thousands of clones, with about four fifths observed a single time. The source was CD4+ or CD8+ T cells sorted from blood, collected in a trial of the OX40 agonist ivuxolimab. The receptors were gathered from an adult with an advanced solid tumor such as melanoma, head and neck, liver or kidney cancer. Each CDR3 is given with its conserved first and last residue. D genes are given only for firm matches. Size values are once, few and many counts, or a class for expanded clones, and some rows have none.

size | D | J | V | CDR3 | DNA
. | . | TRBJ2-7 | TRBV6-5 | CASSYSSVGEQYF | TGTGCCAGCAGTTACTCGTCGGTTGGGGAGCAGTACTTC
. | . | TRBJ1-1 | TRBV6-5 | CASSPRVSAEAFF | TGTGCCAGCAGTCCCAGGGTGAGCGCTGAAGCTTTCTTT
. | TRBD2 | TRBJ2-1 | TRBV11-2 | CASSSLAGAYNEQFF | TGTGCCAGCAGCTCACTAGCGGGGGCATACAATGAGCAGTTCTTC
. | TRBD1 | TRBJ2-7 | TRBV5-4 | CASSLTGTGARQYF | TGTGCCAGCAGCTTAACCGGGACAGGGGCGCGGCAGTACTTC
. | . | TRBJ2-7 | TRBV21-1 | CASSKGPGDRGSEQYF | TGTGCCAGCAGCAAAGGCCCGGGGGACAGGGGATCAGAGCAGTACTTC
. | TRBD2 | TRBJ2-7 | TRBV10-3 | CAISPTSGRGAYEQYF | TGTGCCATCAGCCCTACTAGCGGGAGGGGCGCCTACGAGCAGTACTTC
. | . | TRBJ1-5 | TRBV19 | CASSIITGQPQHF | TGTGCCAGTAGTATTATCACAGGTCAGCCCCAGCATTTT
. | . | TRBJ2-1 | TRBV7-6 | CASRGDNEQFF | TGTGCCAGCCGAGGAGACAATGAGCAGTTCTTC
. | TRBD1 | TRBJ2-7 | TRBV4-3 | CASSRQTGDYEQYF | TGCGCCAGCAGCCGCCAGACAGGGGACTACGAGCAGTACTTC
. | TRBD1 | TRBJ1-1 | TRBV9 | CASSTNPGGDENTEAFF | TGTGCCAGCAGCACCAACCCAGGGGGCGACGAGAACACTGAAGCTTTCTTT
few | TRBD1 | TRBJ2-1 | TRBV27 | CASSPTGQGASYNEQFF | TGTGCCAGCAGTCCAACGGGACAGGGAGCCTCCTACAATGAGCAGTTCTTC
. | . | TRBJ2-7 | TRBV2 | CASSQGPSSSYEQYF | TGTGCCAGCAGTCAGGGACCCTCGAGCTCCTACGAGCAGTACTTC
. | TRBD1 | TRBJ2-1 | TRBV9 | CASSVASQGAHNEQFF | TGTGCCAGCAGCGTAGCTTCACAGGGGGCACACAATGAGCAGTTCTTC
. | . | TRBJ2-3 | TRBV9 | CASSPHRYQDTQYF | TGTGCCAGCAGCCCACACAGGTATCAAGATACGCAGTATTTT
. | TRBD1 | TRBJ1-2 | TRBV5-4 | CASSLAGQGARGYTF | TGTGCCAGCAGCTTGGCCGGACAGGGGGCGAGGGGCTACACCTTC
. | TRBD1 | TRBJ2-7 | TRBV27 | CASSIQGGTYEQYF | TGTGCCAGCAGCATACAGGGGGGAACCTACGAGCAGTACTTC
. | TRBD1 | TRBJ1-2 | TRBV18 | CASSPSGGDYGYTF | TGTGCCAGCTCACCATCAGGGGGAGACTATGGCTACACCTTC
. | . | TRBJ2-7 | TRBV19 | CASSIAGHPSYEQYF | TGTGCCAGTAGTATAGCCGGACACCCTTCCTACGAGCAGTACTTC
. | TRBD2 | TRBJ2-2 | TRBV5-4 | CASHKLAGGPAGELFF | TGTGCCAGCCATAAGCTAGCGGGGGGGCCGGCCGGGGAGCTGTTTTTT
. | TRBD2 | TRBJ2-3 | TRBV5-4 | CASSLGLADYTDTQYF | TGTGCCAGCAGCTTGGGACTAGCGGACTACACAGATACGCAGTATTTT
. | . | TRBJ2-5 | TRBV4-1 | CASSQEGGYQETQYF | TGCGCCAGCAGCCAAGAGGGGGGTTACCAAGAGACCCAGTACTTC
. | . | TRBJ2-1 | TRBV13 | CASSLGRASLTNEQFF | TGTGCCAGCAGCTTAGGCCGGGCTAGCCTCACCAATGAGCAGTTCTTC
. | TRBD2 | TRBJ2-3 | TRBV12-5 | CASGLVGLATSTDTQYF | TGTGCTAGTGGTTTGGTTGGACTAGCGACTAGCACAGATACGCAGTATTTT
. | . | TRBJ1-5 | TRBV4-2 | CASSQGTMGNQPQHF | TGTGCCAGCAGCCAAGGCACAATGGGGAATCAGCCCCAGCATTTT
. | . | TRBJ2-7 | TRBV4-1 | CASSQEGSLSYEQYF | TGCGCCAGCAGCCAAGAGGGGAGCCTCTCCTACGAGCAGTACTTC
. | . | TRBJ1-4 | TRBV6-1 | CASSEALEGKLFF | TGTGCCAGCAGTGAAGCGCTTGAGGGAAAACTGTTTTTT